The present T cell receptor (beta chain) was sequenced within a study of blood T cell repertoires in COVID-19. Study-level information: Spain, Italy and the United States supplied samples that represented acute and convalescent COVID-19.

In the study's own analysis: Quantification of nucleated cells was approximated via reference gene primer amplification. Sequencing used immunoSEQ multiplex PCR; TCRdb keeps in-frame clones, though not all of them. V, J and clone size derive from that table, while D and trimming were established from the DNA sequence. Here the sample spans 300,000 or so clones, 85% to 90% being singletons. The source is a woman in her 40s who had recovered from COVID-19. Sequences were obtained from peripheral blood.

In nucleotides, the CDR3 is TGTGCCAGCTCCCCGGGCTCTGGAAACACCATATATTTT. Protein: CASSPGSGNTIYF. The chain has TRBV18 and TRBJ1-3; D call uncertain. Trimming removed 6 bases from V and 0 bases from J, with 6 bases in between. The length of the CDR3 is 13 residues. The V gene's germline CDR1 is KGHSH and CDR2 LQKENI.